The 15 T cell receptor beta chains below were found in one sample sequenced in a study of blood T cell repertoires in COVID-19. The assay was immunoSEQ multiplex PCR, and TCRdb's table has in-frame clones only and misses some. Of about 98,000 clones listed, around nine tenths are singletons. Sequencing input: peripheral blood. These receptors originate from a man in his fifties or sixties with acute or convalescent COVID-19.

The chain has TRBV7-3 and TRBJ1-4; TRBD1 agrees at 7 bases. The J segment lost 5 bases and the V segment lost 8 bases, leaving 5 bases of the junction unmatched. The CDR3 covers 13 residues. Germline CDR1 is SGHTA and CDR2 is FQGTGA. The CDR3 spells CASQGGPNEKLFF. The CDR3 DNA sequence: TGTGCCAGCCAGGGGGGCCCAAATGAAAAACTGTTTTTT.

The chain joins TRBV6-5 to TRBJ1-1, with D hard to call. Trimming took 8 bases from V and 11 from J, leaving 15 bases between them. This CDR3 contains 11 residues. The germline CDR1 and CDR2 sequences are MNHEY and SVGAGI. The CDR3: CASLLSTRAFF. In DNA, the CDR3 is TGTGCCAGCCTTTTATCGACACGGGCTTTCTTT.

This clone was seen once. The V gene is TRBV5-1, the J gene TRBJ1-4; D is unclear. The germline V gene encodes CDR1 SGHRS and CDR2 YFSETQ. This CDR3 region has 13 residues. The V end was cut by 4 bases, the J end by 7 bases, with 11 bases between. DNA for the CDR3: TGCGCCAGCAGCCCGGAATGGGCTGAAAAACTGTTTTTT. Its protein is CASSPEWAEKLFF.

The rearrangement joins TRBV20-1 to TRBJ2-1, with D uncertain. The CDR3 consists of 15 residues. CDR1 is DFQATT and CDR2 is SNEGSKA in the germline V gene (reference sequence). V was shortened by 3 bases and J by 5 bases, with 17 bases between the two germline ends. CDR3 residues: CSASTENQANNEQFF. DNA of the CDR3: TGCAGTGCTAGTACTGAGAATCAGGCAAACAATGAGCAGTTCTTC.

This chain joins TRBV15 and TRBJ1-1; D gene ambiguous. Per germline, CDR1 LNHNV and CDR2 YYDKDF (reference sequence). V shed 0 bases and J shed 1 base, with 12 bases lying between them. The CDR3 runs 16 residues. The CDR3 loop is CATSRDRGSGNTEAFF. CDR3 nucleotides: TGTGCCACCAGCAGAGATAGAGGGTCGGGGAACACTGAAGCTTTCTTT.

The chain has TRBV4-2 and TRBJ2-7; 8 nucleotides match TRBD1. There are 13 residues in the CDR3. Germline CDR1 and CDR2: LGHNA and YNFKEQ. The junction had 3 bases not matched to a gene; V was cut back by 3 bases and J by 5 bases. CDR3 sequence: CASSQVTGDEQYF. CDR3 bases: TGTGCCAGCAGCCAGGTGACAGGGGACGAGCAGTACTTC.

In this sample, this clone turned up a few times. The CDR3 DNA reads TGTGCCAGCAGCCGTCCGGGGACAGGGGCCTACGAGCAGTACTTC. Encoded protein: CASSRPGTGAYEQYF. The chain recombines TRBV6-5 with TRBJ2-7, with 10 nucleotides matching TRBD1. With V trimmed by 6 bases and J by 2 bases, 7 bases remained unmatched. This CDR3 has 15 residues. In germline, CDR1 is MNHEY, CDR2 SVGAGI.

This clone appeared once. This chain joins TRBV28 and TRBJ2-6, with a tentative D call TRBD1 (7 bases). Trimming removed 5 bases from V and 4 bases from J, with 21 bases in between. The CDR3 is made up of 18 amino acids. Germline CDR1 and CDR2: MDHEN and SYDVKM. CDR3 DNA: TGTGCCAGCAGTCCCCGACAGGGTTTCCGGGAGGGGGCCAACGTCCTGACTTTC. It yields the protein CASSPRQGFREGANVLTF.

The rearrangement joins TRBV6-4 to TRBJ1-2; D is unclear. The germline CDR1 and CDR2 sequences are MRHNA and SNTAGT. This CDR3 has 14 amino acids. Trimming took 0 bases from V and 5 from J, leaving 10 bases between them. The CDR3 loop is CASSDSWGGYGYTF. Written as DNA, the CDR3 is TGTGCCAGCAGTGACTCGTGGGGAGGATATGGCTACACCTTC.

This clone was found a few times. This chain uses TRBV4-1 with TRBJ2-7, with 9 bases matching TRBD1. This CDR3 region has 15 residues. V was pared by 4 bases and J by 2 bases, with 6 bases of the junction left unmatched. Germline V lookup: CDR1 MGHRA, CDR2 YSYEKL. This CDR3 reads CASSPTGGAPYEQYF. CDR3 nucleotides: TGCGCCAGCAGCCCCACAGGGGGCGCGCCCTACGAGCAGTACTTC.

This clone was seen a few times. This sequence joins TRBV6-5 and TRBJ2-4; 7 bases are a match to TRBD2. The V gene end was trimmed by 4 bases and the J gene end by 7 bases; junction bases not matched to a gene: 4. Per germline, CDR1 MNHEY and CDR2 SVGAGI. The CDR3 runs 13 residues. CDR3 residues: CASSLAGGNIQYF. The CDR3, as DNA: TGTGCCAGCAGTTTAGCGGGCGGGAACATTCAGTACTTC.

This chain uses TRBV6-5 with TRBJ1-5; D is uncertain. Germline V gene sequence: CDR1 MNHEY, CDR2 SVGAGI. Trimming shortened V by 7 bases and J by 4 bases, and 5 bases separated the two germline ends. The CDR3 loop spans 11 amino acids. The CDR3 spells CASTGNQPQHF. The CDR3 region has the DNA TGTGCCAGCACGGGAAATCAGCCCCAGCATTTT.

The gene calls are TRBV18 and TRBJ1-5; maybe TRBD1 (5 bases). This CDR3 has 14 residues. The V end lost 3 bases, the J end lost 1 base, and 7 bases lay between the germline ends. Germline lookup yields CDR1 KGHSH and CDR2 LQKENI. The CDR3 bases are TGTGCCAGCTCACCGACAGAGAGCAATCAGCCCCAGCATTTT. It is translated as CASSPTESNQPQHF. Full variable domain (missing parts from reference TRBV18 and TRBJ1-5): NAGVMQNPRHLVRRRGQEARLRCSPMKGHSHVYWYRQLPEEGLKFMVYLQKENIIDESGMPKERFSAEFPKEGPSILRIQQVVRGDSAAYFCASSPTESNQPQHFGDGTRLSIL.

The gene calls are TRBV9 and TRBJ1-5; no clear D gene. V was cut by 0 bases and J by 4 bases, with 11 bases left in between. Germline V CDR1 and CDR2: SGDLS, YYNGEE. The CDR3 contains 15 residues. The CDR3 reads CASSVGGRSNQPQHF. In DNA, the CDR3 is TGTGCCAGCAGCGTAGGAGGGCGTAGTAATCAGCCCCAGCATTTT.

The V gene is TRBV6-2 or TRBV6-3, the J gene TRBJ2-7, with TRBD1 identical over 9 bases. Germline CDR1 is MNHEY and CDR2 is SVGEGT. V lost 5 bases to trimming and J lost 1 base; unmatched junction nucleotides: 12. This CDR3 contains 17 residues. CDR3: CASSNDPGQGLSYEQYF. The CDR3 nucleotides read TGTGCCAGCAGTAACGACCCGGGACAGGGATTATCCTACGAGCAGTACTTC.